This TCR beta chain stems from a study of cytomegalovirus exposure and HLA in healthy donors. This PCR relied on a set of 60 Vbeta primers and 13 Jbeta primers. TCRdb's table, derived via immunoSEQ multiplex PCR, lists solely in-frame clones and lacks some. In the table there are about 160,000 clones, around 90% of which are singletons. Findings and caveats of the study: Analysis performed later found over 15,000 TCR beta sequences associated with HLA alleles at 0.05 false discovery rate.

The length of the CDR3 is 16 residues. The V gene's germline CDR1 is MNHNY and CDR2 SVGAGI (reference sequence). J lost 6 bases, V lost 6 bases, and 11 bases had no gene match. Concerning this clone itself: Its antigen is undetermined.

This chain links TRBV6-6 with TRBJ1-4; 9 nucleotides line up with TRBD1. What was sequenced was PBMCs. This TCR was sampled from a woman aged 25 to 39 in good health and CMV-seronegative. DNA of the CDR3: TGTGCCAGCAGGTGGGATGTGGACAGGGGTGATGAAAAACTGTTTTTT. Protein product: CASRWDVDRGDEKLFF.